This T cell receptor (beta chain) stems from a study of blood T cell repertoires in COVID-19. In the study overall: Researchers got acute and convalescent COVID-19 samples from the United States, Italy and Spain. Sample material is recorded as cDNA or gDNA derived from T cells, B-cell-depleted T cells, or PBMCs.

The authors' processing: Estimation of nucleated cell counts relied on the amplification of reference gene primers. Profiled with immunoSEQ multiplex PCR; TCRdb holds only in-frame clones, not every one. The DNA was the basis for D and trimming; V, J and clone size are from that table. The sample shows over 100,000 clones, around 90% of them seen only once. Remarks on this clone: Other DNA sequences of this sample code for an identical CDR3.

The CDR3 totals 14 residues. The ends lost 3 bases at V and 4 bases at J; junction bases unmatched: 4. Germline V lookup: CDR1 SGHDT, CDR2 YYEEEE. The receptor was isolated from a human donor in a cohort sampled during active COVID-19. The J gene is TRBJ1-2, the V gene TRBV5-6; 9 bases map to TRBD1. Sequencing was performed on peripheral blood. CDR3 region: CASSSGTGTYGYTF. The CDR3 DNA reads as TGTGCCAGCAGCTCCGGGACAGGGACCTATGGCTACACCTTC.